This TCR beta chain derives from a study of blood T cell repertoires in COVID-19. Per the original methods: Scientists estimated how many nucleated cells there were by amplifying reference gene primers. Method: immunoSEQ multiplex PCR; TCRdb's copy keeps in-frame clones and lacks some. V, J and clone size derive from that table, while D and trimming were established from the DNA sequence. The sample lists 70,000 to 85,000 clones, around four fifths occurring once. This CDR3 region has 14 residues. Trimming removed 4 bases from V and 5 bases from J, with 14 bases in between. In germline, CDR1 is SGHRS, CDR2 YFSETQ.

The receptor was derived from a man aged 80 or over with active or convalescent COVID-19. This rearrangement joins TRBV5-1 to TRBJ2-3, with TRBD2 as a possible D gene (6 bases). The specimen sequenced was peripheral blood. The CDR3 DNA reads TGCGCCAGCAGCGTGGATGGGCGGGGAGATACGCAGTATTTT. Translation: CASSVDGRGDTQYF.